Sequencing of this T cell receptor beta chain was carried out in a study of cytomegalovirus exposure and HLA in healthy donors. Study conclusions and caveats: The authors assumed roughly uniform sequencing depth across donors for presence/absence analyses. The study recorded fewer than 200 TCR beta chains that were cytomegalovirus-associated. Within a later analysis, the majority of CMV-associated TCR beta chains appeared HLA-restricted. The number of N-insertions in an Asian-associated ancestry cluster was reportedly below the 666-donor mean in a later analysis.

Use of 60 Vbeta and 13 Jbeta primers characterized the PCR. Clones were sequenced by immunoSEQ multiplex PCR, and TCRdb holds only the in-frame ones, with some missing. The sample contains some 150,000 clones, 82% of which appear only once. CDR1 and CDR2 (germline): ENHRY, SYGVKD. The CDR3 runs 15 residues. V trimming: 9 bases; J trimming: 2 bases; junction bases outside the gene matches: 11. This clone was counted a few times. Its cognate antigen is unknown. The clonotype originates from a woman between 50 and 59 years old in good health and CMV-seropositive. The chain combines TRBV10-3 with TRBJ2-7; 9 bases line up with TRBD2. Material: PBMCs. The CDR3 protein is CAISRAGGGAYEQYF. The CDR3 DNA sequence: TGTGCCATTTCGAGGGCGGGAGGGGGAGCCTACGAGCAGTACTTC.